Below, 19 T cell receptor beta chains from the same sample are listed, as sequenced in a study of Ad26.COV2.S vaccination and SARS-CoV-2 variants (dated by TCRdb to 2020 to 2022). The meaning of the sample's treatment or condition label: around 19 received Ad26.COV2.S at low or high dose, single or two shots; several received placebo; per-sample allocation not given. For vaccine and placebo recipients, the sequenced repertoires came from samples collected on day 63 after the first injection. Library creation used the immunoSEQ multiplex PCR assay. The table comes from immuneACCESS by way of TCRdb, which keeps in-frame sequences with V and J called. Part of the clones is missing from these tables; in studies checked, under half for an unresolved V gene and the rest for unknown reasons. The sample has about 450,000 clones on record, roughly 87% of them singletons. The top ten constitute roughly 2.5% of the sample.

The sample in question was peripheral blood, obtained in a trial of Ad26.COV2.S vaccine versus placebo. Receptor source: a person between 18 and 65 years old who received the Ad26.COV2.S COVID-19 vaccine or a placebo.

Points on this clone: This sample also contains other DNA sequences that code for the same CDR3. The gene calls are TRBV5-6 and TRBJ2-5; D gene ambiguous. Germline CDR1 and CDR2: SGHDT and YYEEEE. V lost 2 bases and J lost 4, with 3 bases in between. The CDR3 consists of 11 residues. For the CDR3, the DNA is TGTGCCAGCAGCTTCCGAGAGACCCAGTACTTC. Its protein product is CASSFRETQYF.

The chain carries TRBV21-1 and TRBJ1-4; the table gives TRBD1 as D, unverified against the DNA. TRBV21-1 is tagged as a pseudogene. The CDR3 consists of 19 residues. CDR3 in DNA: TGTGCCAGCAGCACAAAGGGCGGGGACAGGGGGCTTCACGATGAAAAACTGTTTTTT. Amino acid sequence: CASSTKGGDRGLHDEKLFF.

The chain recombines TRBV7-3 with TRBJ2-1; 7 bases agree with TRBD2. The CDR3 length is 15 residues. Trimming cost V 1 base and J 4 bases; bases outside gene matches: 4. The germline gives CDR1 SGHTA, CDR2 FQGTGA. CDR3 DNA: TGTGCCAGCAGCTTAAAGCCTAGCGGTTACAATGAGCAGTTCTTC. It codes for CASSLKPSGYNEQFF.

V is TRBV6-2 or TRBV6-3 and J is TRBJ2-6; D gene uncertain. V lost 6 bases and J lost 0, with 12 bases in between. The germline V gene encodes CDR1 MNHEY and CDR2 SVGEGT. The CDR3 consists of 16 residues. CDR3 sequence reads: CASSSFRYSGANVLTF. The DNA of the CDR3 is TGTGCCAGCAGCTCCTTCCGGTACTCTGGGGCCAACGTCCTGACTTTC.

The V call is TRBV4-3, the J call TRBJ2-1; D possibly matches TRBD1 or TRBD2 (5 bases each). V lost 4 bases and J lost 5, with 12 bases in between. Per the germline V gene, CDR1 is LGHNA and CDR2 is YSLEER. The CDR3 runs to 14 residues. For the CDR3, the DNA is TGCGCCAGCAGCCCCCGGGACCGTCACAATGAGCAGTTCTTC. Translating it yields CASSPRDRHNEQFF.

The V and J genes are TRBV7-8 and TRBJ2-1, with D tentatively TRBD2 (6 bases). Trimming removed 7 bases at V and 3 bases at J, with 19 bases between. The CDR3 is made up of 16 amino acids. CDR1 is SGHVS and CDR2 is FQNEAQ in the germline V gene. CDR3 protein: CASTEVGGEIYNEQFF. The CDR3 DNA reads TGTGCCAGCACTGAAGTCGGGGGAGAAATCTACAATGAGCAGTTCTTC.

The chain uses TRBV5-5 and TRBJ2-7, with 8 bases that match TRBD1. After removal of 0 bases from V and 4 bases from J, the junction contained 6 bases not matched to a gene. Germline CDR1 and CDR2: SGHKS and YYEKEE (reference sequence). The CDR3 contains 15 residues. The CDR3 nucleotides read TGTGCCAGCAGCTTGGCGGACAGGGTATGGTACGAGCAGTACGTC. It is translated as CASSLADRVWYEQYV.

The rearrangement uses TRBV20-1 and TRBJ1-2; D might be TRBD1 (6 bases). Trimming left V 3 bases short and J 2 bases short, with 13 bases between. The germline CDR1 and CDR2 sequences are DFQATT and SNEGSKA (reference sequence). The CDR3 length is 14 residues. The CDR3 loop is CSASKAGANYGYTF. The DNA of the CDR3 is TGCAGTGCTAGTAAGGCAGGGGCCAACTATGGCTACACCTTC.

The chain combines TRBV4-3 with TRBJ2-2; 7 nucleotides match TRBD1. Germline CDR1 and CDR2: LGHNA and YSLEER. CDR3 length: 17 amino acids. V lost 1 base and J lost 6; bases outside the gene matches: 11. CDR3 protein: CASSQVYNRGWAGELFF. Here the CDR3 DNA reads TGCGCCAGCAGCCAAGTTTATAACAGGGGATGGGCCGGGGAGCTGTTTTTT.

The J gene is TRBJ2-3, the V gene TRBV10-3; 8 nucleotides agree with TRBD1. CDR3 length equals 17 residues. In germline, CDR1 is ENHRY, CDR2 SYGVKD. Here the CDR3 DNA reads TGTGCTGCAGCAGGACCTCCGGGACAGGTTTCAACGGATACGCAGTATTTT. Amino acid sequence: CAAAGPPGQVSTDTQYF.

V and J are TRBV3-1 (or the pseudogene TRBV3-2) and TRBJ1-3; D remains ambiguous. CDR1 and CDR2 from the germline V gene are LGHDT and YNNKEL (reference sequence). Trimming stripped 1 base from V and 0 bases from J, with 10 bases between. CDR3 length: 16 residues. In DNA, the CDR3 is TGTGCCAGCAGCCAAGGAACAGAGAGCTCTGGAAACACCATATATTTT. Translating it yields CASSQGTESSGNTIYF.

This chain uses TRBV15 with TRBJ2-5; 12 bases agree with TRBD2. The ends lost 0 bases at V and 5 bases at J; junction bases unmatched: 4. Germline V CDR1 and CDR2: LNHNV, YYDKDF (reference sequence). The CDR3 runs to 16 residues. CDR3 protein: CATSRDLAGGHETQYF. CDR3 coding DNA: TGTGCCACCAGCAGAGATCTAGCGGGGGGGCATGAGACCCAGTACTTC.

The chain couples TRBV6-2 or TRBV6-3 to TRBJ2-7, with D maybe TRBD2 (6 bases). This CDR3 contains 16 residues. Germline V gene data show CDR1 as MNHEY and CDR2 as SVGEGT. V lost 0 bases and J 0 bases, leaving 12 bases between the germline ends. This CDR3 is CASSYSTAGLSYEQYF. As DNA, the CDR3 is TGTGCCAGCAGTTACTCGACCGCGGGACTCTCCTACGAGCAGTACTTC.

V usage is TRBV11-3 and J usage is TRBJ2-1, with TRBD1 as a possible D gene (6 bases). With 5 bases removed from V and 7 bases from J, the gap between germline ends came to 15 bases. CDR1 and CDR2 (germline): SGHNT, YENEEA. CDR3 length equals 14 residues. CDR3 region: CASSKGPGTNEQFF. The CDR3 DNA reads TGTGCCAGCAGCAAGGGTCCCGGGACAAATGAGCAGTTCTTC. Drawing the rest from reference TRBV11-3 and TRBJ2-1, the complete variable domain is EAGVVQSPRYKIIEKKQPVAFWCNPISGHNTLYWYLQNLGQGPELLIRYENEEAVDDSQLPKDRFSAERLKGVDSTLKIQPAELGDSAVYLCASSKGPGTNEQFFGPGTRLTVL.

The chain combines TRBV2 with TRBJ2-7; maybe TRBD2 (5 bases). The ends were cut back, 6 bases at V and 1 base at J, with 7 bases in the middle. This CDR3 spans 12 amino acids. Germline loops: CDR1 SNHLY, CDR2 FYNNEI. CDR3 region: CASRLVSYEQYV. The CDR3 bases are TGTGCCAGCAGACTAGTTTCCTACGAGCAGTACGTC.

The chain recombines TRBV6-2 or TRBV6-3 with TRBJ1-1, with D possibly being TRBD1 (5 bases). CDR1 is MNHEY and CDR2 is SVGEGT in the germline V gene. CDR3 length: 12 residues. The V gene lost 5 bases and the J gene lost 4 bases, with 8 bases spanning the gap. The CDR3 reads CASSPTATEAFF. The DNA of the CDR3 is TGTGCCAGCAGTCCGACAGCCACTGAAGCTTTCTTT.

V gene TRBV19 combines with J gene TRBJ2-1; no definite D call. Per germline, CDR1 LNHDA and CDR2 SQIVND (reference sequence). The CDR3 has 16 residues. V shed 4 bases and J shed 2 bases, with 15 bases lying between them. The CDR3 loop is CASSTPRLGAYNEQFF. The CDR3, as DNA: TGTGCCAGTAGTACCCCCCGACTTGGGGCCTACAATGAGCAGTTCTTC.

J is TRBJ1-2 and V is TRBV6-1, with TRBD1 as a possible D gene (5 bases). The CDR3 contains 12 residues. CDR1 and CDR2 from the germline V gene are MNHNS and SASEGT. V lost 2 bases, J lost 5 bases, and 6 bases lay in between. CDR3 protein: CASSEWGYGYTF. CDR3 nucleotides: TGTGCCAGCAGTGAATGGGGGTATGGCTACACCTTC.

This rearrangement joins TRBV15 to TRBJ2-2, with D possibly TRBD2 on 6 matching bases. V was cut by 5 bases and J by 2 bases, with 15 bases left in between. The CDR3 sequence is 16 residues long. The germline V gene has CDR1 LNHNV and CDR2 YYDKDF (reference sequence). The CDR3 loop reads CATSPPGTVNTGELFF. Here the CDR3 DNA reads TGTGCCACCAGCCCCCCGGGGACTGTTAACACCGGGGAGCTGTTTTTT.